One sample yielded the 16 T cell receptor beta chains listed below, sequenced in a study of T cells in Graves' hyperthyroidism and ophthalmopathy. Template material for amplifying TCR beta CDR3 regions consisted of RNA transcripts. With the HTBI primer set, the TCR CDR3 went through a first round of RT-PCR. TCRdb independently ran MiXCR on the multiplex PCR reads; one entry per CDR3 protein. The sample contains about 710,000 distinct CDR3 sequences, over 15% of which appear only once. The specimen sequenced was blood. These receptor sequences come from a man aged 18 to 30 with Graves' hyperthyroidism.

To note about this clonotype: A much larger clone lies a single base off, so this may be a read error. The chain joins TRBV30 to TRBJ2-1; maybe TRBD2 (6 bases). The CDR3 is 12 amino acids. V was shortened by 4 bases and J by 3 bases, with 7 bases between the two germline ends. The germline gives CDR1 GTSNPN, CDR2 SVGIG (reference sequence). The CDR3 DNA sequence: TGTGCCTGGACTAGCGACTACAATGAGCAGTTCTTC. It encodes CAWTSDYNEQFF. Full variable domain (remainder filled in from reference TRBV30 and TRBJ2-1): SQTIHQWPATLVQPVGSPLSLECTVEGTSNPNLYWYRQAAGRGLQLLFYSVGIGQISSEVPQNLSASRPQDRQFILSSKKLLLSDSGFYLCAWTSDYNEQFFGPGTRLTVL.

V usage is TRBV28 and J usage is TRBJ2-7, with 8 bases fitting TRBD2. CDR3 size: 15 residues. Trimming removed 2 bases from V and 2 bases from J; junction bases left unmatched: 5. CDR1 is MDHEN, CDR2 SYDVKM, per germline. The CDR3 region is CASSLRAGVPYEQYF. CDR3 bases: TGTGCCAGCAGTTTAAGAGCGGGAGTTCCCTACGAGCAGTACTTC. The full variable domain, in which reference TRBV28 and TRBJ2-7 provide the parts outside the CDR3, is DVKVTQSSRYLVKRTGEKVFLECVQDMDHENMFWYRQDPGLGLRLIYFSYDVKMKEKGDIPEGYSVSREKKERFSLILESASTNQTSMYLCASSLRAGVPYEQYFGPGTRLTVT.

The sample holds many counts of this clonotype. V gene TRBV15 combines with J gene TRBJ2-7; D gene uncertain. With 1 base removed from V and 6 bases from J, the gap between germline ends came to 19 bases. CDR3 size: 16 residues. The germline CDR1 and CDR2 sequences are LNHNV and YYDKDF (reference sequence). DNA for the CDR3: TGTGCCACCAGCAGAGGTTTGGCAGTCGGTTTGGGCGAGCAGTACTTC. This translates into CATSRGLAVGLGEQYF.

This clonotype has a count of ten or more. The chain combines TRBV6-5 with TRBJ2-1, with D perhaps given as TRBD1 or TRBD2 (6 bases each). Trimming stripped 0 bases from V and 8 bases from J, with 14 bases between. CDR1 is MNHEY, CDR2 SVGAGI, per germline. This CDR3 is built from 15 residues. DNA for the CDR3: TGTGCCAGCAGTTACTCGCCCGGAAGGGGGGATGAGCAGTTCTTC. Amino acids: CASSYSPGRGDEQFF.

This clonotype occurred a few times. This CDR3 reads CASSISDGGTEAFF. CDR3 bases: TGTGCCAGTAGTATATCTGACGGGGGCACTGAAGCTTTCTTT. The chain couples TRBV19 to TRBJ1-1; D is perhaps TRBD1 (5 bases). CDR1 and CDR2 from the germline V gene are LNHDA and SQIVND (reference sequence). CDR3 length: 14 amino acids. The ends were cut back, 2 bases at V and 4 bases at J, with 11 bases in the middle. The full variable domain, in which reference TRBV19 and TRBJ1-1 provide the parts outside the CDR3, is DGGITQSPKYLFRKEGQNVTLSCEQNLNHDAMYWYRQDPGQGLRLIYYSQIVNDFQKGDIAEGYSVSREKKESFPLTVTSAQKNPTAFYLCASSISDGGTEAFFGQGTRLTVV.

The rearrangement uses TRBV6-1 and TRBJ1-6, with D possibly being TRBD1 (6 bases). With 5 bases removed from V and 3 bases from J, the gap between germline ends came to 11 bases. The CDR3 has 15 amino acids. Looked up from germline, CDR1 is MNHNS and CDR2 is SASEGT. The CDR3 DNA sequence: TGTGCCAGCAGTTCTGGACAGCGCTATAATTCACCCCTCCACTTT. Translated, it gives CASSSGQRYNSPLHF.

Details on this clonotype: This sequence may be a read error, since a much larger clone differs from it by one base. The chain employs TRBV12-3 or TRBV12-4 and TRBJ2-3, with D possibly being TRBD1 (6 bases). Trimming shortened V by 7 bases and J by 4 bases, and 15 bases separated the two germline ends. The CDR3 runs 14 residues. DNA for the CDR3: TGTGCCAGCACTCGGGGCAGGGGTTCAGATACGCAGTATTTT. Its protein product is CASTRGRGSDTQYF.

The chain uses TRBV29-1 and TRBJ2-1, with 8 bases identical to TRBD2. Trimming removed 2 bases from V and 0 bases from J; junction bases left unmatched: 3. The CDR3 is 15 residues long. In germline, CDR1 is SQVTM, CDR2 ANQGSEA. The CDR3 is CSVELGRASYNEQFF. Here the CDR3 DNA reads TGCAGCGTTGAACTCGGGAGGGCCTCCTACAATGAGCAGTTCTTC.

This clonotype was detected only a few times. The chain joins TRBV29-1 to TRBJ2-7; D gene unclear. The CDR3 extends over 9 amino acids. V was shortened by 5 bases and J by 2 bases, with 1 base between the two germline ends. Germline-derived CDR1 and CDR2 are SQVTM and ANQGSEA. CDR3 loop: CSVPYEQYF. The CDR3 bases are TGCAGCGTTCCCTACGAGCAGTACTTC.

The V and J genes are TRBV19 and TRBJ2-6; 8 nucleotides line up with TRBD1. V lost 9 bases and J lost 0; bases outside the gene matches: 7. The CDR3 spans 16 residues. Germline V gives CDR1 LNHDA, CDR2 SQIVND (reference sequence). In DNA form, the CDR3 reads TGTGCCAGCTCAGGGGGCCGTCTCTCTGGGGCCAACGTCCTGACTTTC. Translation: CASSGGRLSGANVLTF. The whole variable domain, remainder taken from reference TRBV19 and TRBJ2-6, is DGGITQSPKYLFRKEGQNVTLSCEQNLNHDAMYWYRQDPGQGLRLIYYSQIVNDFQKGDIAEGYSVSREKKESFPLTVTSAQKNPTAFYLCASSGGRLSGANVLTFGAGSRLTVL.

The table lists this clonotype with many counts. The chain is built from TRBV7-9 and TRBJ2-5; D remains unclear. The CDR3 extends over 15 amino acids. Trimming removed 2 bases from V and 2 bases from J, with 12 bases in between. The germline CDR1 and CDR2 sequences are SEHNR and FQNEAQ (reference sequence). The CDR3 sequence is CASSLTPPSQETQYF. Written as DNA, the CDR3 is TGTGCCAGCAGCTTAACCCCGCCTAGTCAAGAGACCCAGTACTTC.

This clonotype was recorded many times. The V and J genes are TRBV12-3 or TRBV12-4 and TRBJ2-5, with D perhaps TRBD2 (7 bases). CDR3 length: 15 residues. The V gene lost 7 bases and the J gene lost 1 base, with 16 bases spanning the gap. CDR3 region: CASTEAGGRQETQYF. DNA for the CDR3: TGTGCCAGCACAGAGGCCGGGGGGCGCCAAGAGACCCAGTACTTC.

This clonotype appeared once. This chain connects TRBV7-9 to TRBJ1-2; the match to TRBD1 covers 9 bases. The CDR3 spans 17 residues. V lost 6 bases and J lost 0; bases outside the gene matches: 11. Per the germline V gene, CDR1 is SEHNR and CDR2 is FQNEAQ (reference sequence). Written as DNA, the CDR3 is TGTGCCAGCAGGCCCCCGGGACAGGGTGGGGCTAACTATGGCTACACCTTC. Protein sequence: CASRPPGQGGANYGYTF.

This clonotype has just a few counts. The CDR3 loop is CASSLGPGGDYEQYF. The CDR3 nucleotides read TGTGCCAGCAGCTTAGGCCCAGGGGGCGACTACGAGCAGTACTTC. This chain links TRBV7-9 with TRBJ2-7; 8 bases align to TRBD1. The V gene's germline CDR1 is SEHNR and CDR2 FQNEAQ (reference sequence). Trimming at V came to 1 base and at J to 3 bases, leaving 5 bases not matched to a gene. The CDR3 totals 15 residues. Full variable domain (rest looked up from reference TRBV7-9 and TRBJ2-7): DTGVSQNPRHKITKRGQNVTFRCDPISEHNRLYWYRQTLGQGPEFLTYFQNEAQLEKSRLLSDRFSAERPKGSFSTLEIQRTEQGDSAMYLCASSLGPGGDYEQYFGPGTRLTVT.

This chain connects TRBV19 to TRBJ2-1; D possibly corresponds to TRBD1 (5 bases). CDR1 LNHDA and CDR2 SQIVND come from the germline V gene (reference sequence). V was pared by 3 bases and J by 0 bases, with 9 bases between. CDR3 length: 15 amino acids. The DNA of the CDR3 is TGTGCCAGTAGTATCTACAGGAGCTCCTACAATGAGCAGTTCTTC. Translating it yields CASSIYRSSYNEQFF. The complete variable domain, with remaining parts taken from reference TRBV19 and TRBJ2-1, reads DGGITQSPKYLFRKEGQNVTLSCEQNLNHDAMYWYRQDPGQGLRLIYYSQIVNDFQKGDIAEGYSVSREKKESFPLTVTSAQKNPTAFYLCASSIYRSSYNEQFFGPGTRLTVL.

This clonotype was observed at least ten times. The chain recombines TRBV2 with TRBJ1-2; 9 bases are a match to TRBD1. There are 13 residues in the CDR3. Trimming cost V 10 bases and J 8 bases; bases outside gene matches: 11. CDR1 and CDR2 from the germline V gene are SNHLY and FYNNEI. CDR3 protein: CATSGQGMGGYTF. The CDR3 DNA sequence: TGTGCCACCTCGGGACAGGGCATGGGGGGCTACACCTTC. The variable domain in full, completed from reference TRBV2 and TRBJ1-2, reads EPEVTQTPSHQVTQMGQEVILRCVPISNHLYFYWYRQILGQKVEFLVSFYNNEISEKSEIFDDQFSVERPDGSNFTLKIRSTKLEDSAMYFCATSGQGMGGYTFGSGTRLTVV.